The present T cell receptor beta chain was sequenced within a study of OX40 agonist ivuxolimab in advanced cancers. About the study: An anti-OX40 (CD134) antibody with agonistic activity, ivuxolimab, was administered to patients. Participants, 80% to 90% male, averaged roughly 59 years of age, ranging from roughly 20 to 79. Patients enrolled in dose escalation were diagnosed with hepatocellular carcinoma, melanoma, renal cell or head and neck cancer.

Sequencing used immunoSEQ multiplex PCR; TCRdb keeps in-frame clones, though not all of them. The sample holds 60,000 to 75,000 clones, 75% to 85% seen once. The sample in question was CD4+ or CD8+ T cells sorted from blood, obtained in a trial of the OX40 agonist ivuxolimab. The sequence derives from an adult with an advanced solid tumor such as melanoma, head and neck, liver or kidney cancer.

The CDR3 loop is CASKFRALGTEAFF. CDR3 in DNA: TGTGCCAGTAAGTTTAGGGCTTTGGGCACTGAAGCTTTCTTT. The gene calls are TRBV19 and TRBJ1-1; D ambiguous. Between the trimmed V and J ends, which lost 7 bases and 4 bases, there was a span of 16 bases. The CDR3 contains 14 residues. Germline V gene lookup returns CDR1 LNHDA and CDR2 SQIVND (reference sequence). Full variable domain (remainder filled in from reference TRBV19 and TRBJ1-1): DGGITQSPKYLFRKEGQNVTLSCEQNLNHDAMYWYRQDPGQGLRLIYYSQIVNDFQKGDIAEGYSVSREKKESFPLTVTSAQKNPTAFYLCASKFRALGTEAFFGQGTRLTVV.